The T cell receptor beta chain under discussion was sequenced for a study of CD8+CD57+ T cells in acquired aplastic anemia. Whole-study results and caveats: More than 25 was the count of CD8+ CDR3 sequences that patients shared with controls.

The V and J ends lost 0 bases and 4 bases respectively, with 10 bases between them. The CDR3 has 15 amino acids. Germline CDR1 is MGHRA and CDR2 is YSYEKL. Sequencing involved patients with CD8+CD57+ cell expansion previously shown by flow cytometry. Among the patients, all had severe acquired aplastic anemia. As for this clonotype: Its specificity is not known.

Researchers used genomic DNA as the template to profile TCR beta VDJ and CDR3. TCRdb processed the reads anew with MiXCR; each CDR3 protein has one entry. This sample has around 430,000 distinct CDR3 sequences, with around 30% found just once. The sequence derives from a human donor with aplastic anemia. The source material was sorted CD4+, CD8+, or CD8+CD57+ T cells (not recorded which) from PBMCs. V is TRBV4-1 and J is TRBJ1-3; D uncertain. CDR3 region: CASSQEGARGNTIYF. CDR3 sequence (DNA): TGCGCCAGCAGCCAAGAAGGTGCTCGAGGAAACACCATATATTTT.